This T cell receptor beta chain was captured by sequencing in a study of T cells in localized non-small cell lung cancer. V lost 2 bases and J lost 7, with 6 bases in between. This CDR3 is built from 12 residues. CDR1 and CDR2 from the germline V gene are MNHNS and SASEGT. The table came from immunoSEQ multiplex PCR; TCRdb's copy has only in-frame clones and leaves some out. The table includes around 94,000 clones, over 80% detected once. This chain uses TRBV6-1 with TRBJ1-5; D call uncertain. Sequencing used peripheral blood, obtained before any cancer treatment. This receptor was identified in a man aged 35 to 69 with stage I squamous cell lung carcinoma. CDR3: CASSEFPQPQHF. The CDR3 DNA is TGTGCCAGCAGTGAATTTCCGCAGCCCCAGCATTTT.